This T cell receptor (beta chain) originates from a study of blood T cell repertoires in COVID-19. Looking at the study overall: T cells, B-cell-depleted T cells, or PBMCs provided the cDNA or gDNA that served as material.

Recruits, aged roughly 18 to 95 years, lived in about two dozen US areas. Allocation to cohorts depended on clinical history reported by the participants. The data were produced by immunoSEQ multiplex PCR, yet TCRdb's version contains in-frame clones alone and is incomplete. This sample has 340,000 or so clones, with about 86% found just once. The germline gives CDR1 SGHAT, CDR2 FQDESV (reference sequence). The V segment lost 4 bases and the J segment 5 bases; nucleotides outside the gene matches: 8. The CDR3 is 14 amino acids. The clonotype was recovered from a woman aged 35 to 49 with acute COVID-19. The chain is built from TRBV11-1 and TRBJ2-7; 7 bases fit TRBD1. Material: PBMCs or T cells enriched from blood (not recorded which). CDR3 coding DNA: TGTGCCAGCAGCTCCCAGACAGGGATCAACGAGCAGTACTTC. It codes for CASSSQTGINEQYF.